The clone carrying this TCR beta chain was seen once. This sample was included in a study of blood T cell repertoires in COVID-19. The CDR3 spans 15 residues. Deletions cut 2 bases from V and 6 bases from J, with 13 bases between. Germline V CDR1 and CDR2: MDHEN, SYDVKM. The table came from immunoSEQ multiplex PCR; TCRdb's copy has only in-frame clones and leaves some out. The sample consists of around 230,000 clones, roughly 87% of them appearing once. The rearrangement links TRBV28 to TRBJ2-2, with a possible D match to TRBD2 (6 bases). The sequence was obtained from a young man with acute COVID-19. The specimen was PBMCs or T cells enriched from blood (not recorded which). CDR3 region: CASSLGGGAAGELFF. The DNA for the CDR3 is TGTGCCAGCAGTTTAGGTGGAGGGGCGGCCGGGGAGCTGTTTTTT.